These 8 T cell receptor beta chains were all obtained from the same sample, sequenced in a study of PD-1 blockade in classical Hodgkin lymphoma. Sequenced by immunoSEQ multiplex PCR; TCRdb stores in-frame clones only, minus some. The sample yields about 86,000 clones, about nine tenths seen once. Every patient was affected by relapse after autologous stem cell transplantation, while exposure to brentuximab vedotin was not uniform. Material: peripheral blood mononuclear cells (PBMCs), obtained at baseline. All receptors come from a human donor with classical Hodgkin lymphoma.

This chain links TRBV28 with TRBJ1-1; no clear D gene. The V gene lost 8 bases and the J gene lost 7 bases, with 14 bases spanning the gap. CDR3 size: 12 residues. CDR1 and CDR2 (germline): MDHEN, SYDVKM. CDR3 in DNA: TGTGCCAGCCGTGTCCGGCCCGATGAAGCTTTCTTT. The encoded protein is CASRVRPDEAFF.

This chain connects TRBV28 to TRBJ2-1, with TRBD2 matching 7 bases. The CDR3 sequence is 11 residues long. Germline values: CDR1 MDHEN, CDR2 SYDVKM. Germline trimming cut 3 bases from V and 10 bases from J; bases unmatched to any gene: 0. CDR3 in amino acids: CASSLRGEQFF. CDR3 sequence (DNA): TGTGCCAGCAGTTTGCGGGGGGAGCAGTTCTTC.

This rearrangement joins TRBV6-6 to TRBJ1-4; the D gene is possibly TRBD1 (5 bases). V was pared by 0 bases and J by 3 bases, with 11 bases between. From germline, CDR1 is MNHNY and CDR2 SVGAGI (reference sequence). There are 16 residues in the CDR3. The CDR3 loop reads CASSYSFGGANEKLFF. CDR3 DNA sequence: TGTGCCAGCAGTTACTCGTTTGGGGGAGCTAATGAAAAACTGTTTTTT.

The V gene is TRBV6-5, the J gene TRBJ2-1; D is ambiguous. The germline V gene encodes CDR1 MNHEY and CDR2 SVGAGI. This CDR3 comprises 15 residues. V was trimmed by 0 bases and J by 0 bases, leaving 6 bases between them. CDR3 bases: TGTGCCAGCAGTTACTCGGCGAGCTCCTACAATGAGCAGTTCTTC. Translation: CASSYSASSYNEQFF.

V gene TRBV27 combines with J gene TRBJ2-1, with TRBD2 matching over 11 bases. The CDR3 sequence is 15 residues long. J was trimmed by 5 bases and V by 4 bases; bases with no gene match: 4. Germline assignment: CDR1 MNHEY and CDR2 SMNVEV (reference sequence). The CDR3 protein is CASSSLAGGDNEQFF. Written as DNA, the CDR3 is TGTGCCAGCAGTTCCCTAGCGGGAGGCGACAATGAGCAGTTCTTC.

The CDR3: CASSQDLSGSPTYNEQFF. DNA of the CDR3: TGCGCCAGCAGCCAAGATTTAAGCGGGAGCCCTACCTACAATGAGCAGTTCTTC. The chain carries TRBV4-1 and TRBJ2-1; 8 bases are shared with TRBD2. CDR3 length equals 18 residues. Germline CDR1 MGHRA, CDR2 YSYEKL. Trimming took 0 bases from V and 2 from J; bases not matched to a gene: 9.

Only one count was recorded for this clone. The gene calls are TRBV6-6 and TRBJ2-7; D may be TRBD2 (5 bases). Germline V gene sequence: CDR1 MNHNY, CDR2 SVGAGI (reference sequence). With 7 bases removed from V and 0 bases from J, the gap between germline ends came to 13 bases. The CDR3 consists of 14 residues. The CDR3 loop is CASTLAEGSYEQYF. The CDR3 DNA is TGTGCCAGCACACTGGCCGAGGGCTCCTACGAGCAGTACTTC.

CDR3 residues: CASSSEDYPNTGELFF. In DNA form, the CDR3 reads TGCGCCAGCAGCTCTGAGGACTATCCGAACACCGGGGAGCTGTTTTTT. The J gene is TRBJ2-2, the V gene TRBV5-1; TRBD2 is a possible D gene (6 bases). The germline V gene has CDR1 SGHRS and CDR2 YFSETQ. Trimming pared 3 bases from V and 0 bases from J, leaving 12 bases between. The CDR3 is 16 amino acids. Looking up the rest from reference TRBV5-1 and TRBJ2-2 gives the full variable domain: KAGVTQTPRYLIKTRGQQVTLSCSPISGHRSVSWYQQTPGQGLQFLFEYFSETQRNKGNFPGRFSGRQFSNSRSEMNVSTLELGDSALYLCASSSEDYPNTGELFFGEGSRLTVL.